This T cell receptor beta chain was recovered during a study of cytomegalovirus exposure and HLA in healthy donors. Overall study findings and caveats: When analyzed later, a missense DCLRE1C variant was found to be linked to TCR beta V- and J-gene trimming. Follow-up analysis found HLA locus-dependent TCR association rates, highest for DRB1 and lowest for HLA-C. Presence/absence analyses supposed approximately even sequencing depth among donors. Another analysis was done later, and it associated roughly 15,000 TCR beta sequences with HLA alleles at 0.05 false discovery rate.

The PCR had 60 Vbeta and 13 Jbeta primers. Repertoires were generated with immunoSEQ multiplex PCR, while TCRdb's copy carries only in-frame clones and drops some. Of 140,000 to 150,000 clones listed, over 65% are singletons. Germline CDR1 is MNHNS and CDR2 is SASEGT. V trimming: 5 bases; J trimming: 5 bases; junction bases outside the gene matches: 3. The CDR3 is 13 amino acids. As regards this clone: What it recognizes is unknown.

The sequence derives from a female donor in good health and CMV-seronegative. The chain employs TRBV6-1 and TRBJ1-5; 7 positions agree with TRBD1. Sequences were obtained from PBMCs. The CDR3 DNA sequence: TGTGCCAGCAGTTGGGACAGAGATCAGCCCCAGCATTTT. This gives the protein CASSWDRDQPQHF.